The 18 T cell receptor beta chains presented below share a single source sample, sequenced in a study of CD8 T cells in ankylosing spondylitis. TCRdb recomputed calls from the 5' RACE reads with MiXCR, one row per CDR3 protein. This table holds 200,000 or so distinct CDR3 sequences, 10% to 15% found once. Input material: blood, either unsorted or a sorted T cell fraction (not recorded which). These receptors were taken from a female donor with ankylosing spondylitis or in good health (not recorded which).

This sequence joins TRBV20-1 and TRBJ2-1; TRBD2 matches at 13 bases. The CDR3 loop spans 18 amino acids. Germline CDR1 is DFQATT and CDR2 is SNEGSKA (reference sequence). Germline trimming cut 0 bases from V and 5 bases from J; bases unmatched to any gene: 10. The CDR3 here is CSARDGSTSGRLHNEQFF. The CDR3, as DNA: TGCAGTGCTAGAGATGGATCGACTAGCGGGAGGTTACACAATGAGCAGTTCTTC.

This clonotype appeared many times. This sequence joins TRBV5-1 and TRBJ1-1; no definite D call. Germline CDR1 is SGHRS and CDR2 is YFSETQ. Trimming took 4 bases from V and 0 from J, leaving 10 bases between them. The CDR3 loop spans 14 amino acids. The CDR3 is CASSREAVNTEAFF. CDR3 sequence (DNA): TGCGCCAGCAGCCGGGAAGCAGTGAACACTGAAGCTTTCTTT.

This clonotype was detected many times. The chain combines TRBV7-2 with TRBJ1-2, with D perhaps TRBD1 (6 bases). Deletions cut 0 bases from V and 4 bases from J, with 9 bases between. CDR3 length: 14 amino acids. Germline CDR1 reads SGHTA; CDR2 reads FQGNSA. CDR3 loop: CASSLAGGPYGYTF. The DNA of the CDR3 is TGTGCCAGCAGCTTAGCGGGGGGCCCCTATGGCTACACCTTC.

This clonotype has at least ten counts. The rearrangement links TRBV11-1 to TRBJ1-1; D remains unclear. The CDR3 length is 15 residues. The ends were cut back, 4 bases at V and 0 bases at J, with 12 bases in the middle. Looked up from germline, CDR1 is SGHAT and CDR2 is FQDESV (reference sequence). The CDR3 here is CASSSSRFLNTEAFF. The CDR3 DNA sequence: TGTGCCAGCAGCTCGAGCAGGTTCTTGAACACTGAAGCTTTCTTT.

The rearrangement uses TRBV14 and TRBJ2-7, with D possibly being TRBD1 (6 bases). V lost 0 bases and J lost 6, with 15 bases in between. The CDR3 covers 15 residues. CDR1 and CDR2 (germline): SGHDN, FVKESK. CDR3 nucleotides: TGTGCCAGCAGCCAAGATCCCAGGGGAACCTCCGAGCAGTACTTC. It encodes CASSQDPRGTSEQYF.

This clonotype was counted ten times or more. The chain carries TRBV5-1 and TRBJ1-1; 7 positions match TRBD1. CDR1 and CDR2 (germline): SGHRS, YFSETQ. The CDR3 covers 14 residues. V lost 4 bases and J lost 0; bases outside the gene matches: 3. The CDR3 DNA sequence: TGCGCCAGCAGCACGGACAGGCTGAACACTGAAGCTTTCTTT. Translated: CASSTDRLNTEAFF.

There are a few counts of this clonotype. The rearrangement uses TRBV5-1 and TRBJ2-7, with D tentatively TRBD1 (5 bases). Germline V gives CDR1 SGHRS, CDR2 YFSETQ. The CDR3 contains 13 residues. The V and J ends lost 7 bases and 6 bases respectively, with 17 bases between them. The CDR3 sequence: CASLLGRVCEQYF. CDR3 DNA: TGCGCCAGCTTGCTCGGCAGGGTTTGCGAGCAGTACTTC.

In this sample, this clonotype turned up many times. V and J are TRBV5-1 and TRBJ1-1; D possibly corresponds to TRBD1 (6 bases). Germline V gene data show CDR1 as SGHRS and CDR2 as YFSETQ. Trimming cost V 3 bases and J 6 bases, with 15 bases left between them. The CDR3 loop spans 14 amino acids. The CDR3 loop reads CASSYGQRNSEAFF. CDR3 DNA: TGCGCCAGCAGCTACGGACAGAGAAATTCTGAAGCTTTCTTT.

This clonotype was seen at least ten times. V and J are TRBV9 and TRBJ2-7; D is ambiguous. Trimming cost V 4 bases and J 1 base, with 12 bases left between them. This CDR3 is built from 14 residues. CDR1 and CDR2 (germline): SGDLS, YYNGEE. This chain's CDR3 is CASSPRVQSYEQYF. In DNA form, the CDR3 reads TGTGCCAGCAGCCCAAGGGTACAGTCCTACGAGCAGTACTTC.

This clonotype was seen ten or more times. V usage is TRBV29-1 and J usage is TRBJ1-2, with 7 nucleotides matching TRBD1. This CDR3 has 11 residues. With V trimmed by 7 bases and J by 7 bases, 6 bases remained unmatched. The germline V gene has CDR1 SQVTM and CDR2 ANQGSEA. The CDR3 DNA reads TGCAGCGACCAGACAGGGTTTGGCTACACCTTC. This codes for CSDQTGFGYTF. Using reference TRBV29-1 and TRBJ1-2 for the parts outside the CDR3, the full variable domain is SAVISQKPSRDICQRGTSLTIQCQVDSQVTMMFWYRQQPGQSLTLIATANQGSEATYESGFVIDKFPISRPNLTFSTLTVSNMSPEDSSIYLCSDQTGFGYTFGSGTRLTVV.

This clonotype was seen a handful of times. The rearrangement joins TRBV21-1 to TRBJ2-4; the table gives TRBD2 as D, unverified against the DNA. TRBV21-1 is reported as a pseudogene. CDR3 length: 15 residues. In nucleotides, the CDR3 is TGTGCCAGCAGCAAATACGGCCGACGGGAGGACATTCAGTACTTC. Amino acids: CASSKYGRREDIQYF.

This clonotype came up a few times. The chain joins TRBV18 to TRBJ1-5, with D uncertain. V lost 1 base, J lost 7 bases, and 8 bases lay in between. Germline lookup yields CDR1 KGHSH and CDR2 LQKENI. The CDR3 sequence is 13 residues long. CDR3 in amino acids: CASSPRSDQPQHF. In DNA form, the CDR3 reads TGTGCCAGCTCACCACGGTCGGACCAGCCCCAGCATTTT.

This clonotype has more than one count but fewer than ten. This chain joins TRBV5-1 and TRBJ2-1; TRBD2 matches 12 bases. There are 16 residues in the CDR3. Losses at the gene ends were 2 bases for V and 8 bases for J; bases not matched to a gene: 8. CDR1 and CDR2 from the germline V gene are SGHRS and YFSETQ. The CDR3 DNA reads TGCGCCAGCAGCTTTCGACTAGCGGGAGCTGGAGATGAGCAGTTCTTC. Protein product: CASSFRLAGAGDEQFF.

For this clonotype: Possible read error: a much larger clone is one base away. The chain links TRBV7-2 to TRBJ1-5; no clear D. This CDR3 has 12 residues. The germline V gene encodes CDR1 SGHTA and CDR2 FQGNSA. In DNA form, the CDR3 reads TGTGCCAGCAGCTTAGGTTGGGAGCCCCGGCATTTT. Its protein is CASSLGWEPRHF.

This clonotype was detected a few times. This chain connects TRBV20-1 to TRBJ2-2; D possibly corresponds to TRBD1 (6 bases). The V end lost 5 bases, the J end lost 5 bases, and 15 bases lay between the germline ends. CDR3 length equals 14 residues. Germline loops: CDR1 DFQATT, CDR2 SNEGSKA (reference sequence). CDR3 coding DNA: TGCAGTGCTTCACAGGGCGCCGGAACCGGGGAGCTGTTTTTT. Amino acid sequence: CSASQGAGTGELFF.

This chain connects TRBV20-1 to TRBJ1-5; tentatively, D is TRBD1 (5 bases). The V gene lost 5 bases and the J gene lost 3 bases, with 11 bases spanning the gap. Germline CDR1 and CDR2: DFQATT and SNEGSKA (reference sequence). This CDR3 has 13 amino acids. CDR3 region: CSAGAGYNQPQHF. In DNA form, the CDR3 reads TGCAGTGCTGGGGCAGGGTACAATCAGCCCCAGCATTTT.

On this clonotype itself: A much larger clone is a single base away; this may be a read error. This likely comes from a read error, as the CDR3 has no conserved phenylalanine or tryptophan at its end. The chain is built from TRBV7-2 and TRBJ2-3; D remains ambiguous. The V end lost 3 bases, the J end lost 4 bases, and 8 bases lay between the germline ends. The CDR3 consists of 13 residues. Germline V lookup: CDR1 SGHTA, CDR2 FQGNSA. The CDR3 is CASSLFTADTQYL. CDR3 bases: TGTGCCAGCAGCTTGTTCACAGCAGATACGCAGTATCTT.

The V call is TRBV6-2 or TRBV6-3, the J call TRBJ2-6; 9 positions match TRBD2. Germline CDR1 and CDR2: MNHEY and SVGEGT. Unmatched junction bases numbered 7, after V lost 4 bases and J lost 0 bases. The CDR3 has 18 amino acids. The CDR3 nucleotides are TGTGCCAGCAGTTCGGTCCTAGCGGGGTACTCTGGGGCCAACGTCCTGACTTTC. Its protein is CASSSVLAGYSGANVLTF.